Presented here are 20 T cell receptor beta chains from one specimen sequenced in a study of blood T cell repertoires in COVID-19. Some clones are missing from TCRdb's copy, which holds only in-frame ones; the method was immunoSEQ multiplex PCR. The data contain under 250,000 clones, 92% of them seen just once; the ten biggest clones take up 0.8% to 1%. Sequencing input: peripheral blood. All receptors come from a man in his sixties with COVID-19, enrolled during active disease.

The V gene is TRBV7-9, the J gene TRBJ1-1; 8 bases are a match to TRBD1. The CDR3 is 15 amino acids. With 3 bases clipped from V and 2 bases from J, the junction kept 5 bases outside the gene matches. The germline V gene has CDR1 SEHNR and CDR2 FQNEAQ (reference sequence). The CDR3 nucleotides are TGTGCCAGCAGCTTGCTTTCAGGGGGCAACACTGAAGCTTTCTTT. The encoded protein is CASSLLSGGNTEAFF. Drawing the rest from reference TRBV7-9 and TRBJ1-1, the complete variable domain is DTGVSQNPRHKITKRGQNVTFRCDPISEHNRLYWYRQTLGQGPEFLTYFQNEAQLEKSRLLSDRFSAERPKGSFSTLEIQRTEQGDSAMYLCASSLLSGGNTEAFFGQGTRLTVV.

J is TRBJ2-1 and V is TRBV28, with D perhaps TRBD2 (6 bases). The CDR3 consists of 15 residues. CDR1 is MDHEN and CDR2 is SYDVKM in the germline V gene. V shed 3 bases and J shed 5 bases, with 14 bases lying between them. CDR3 coding DNA: TGTGCCAGCAGTTTCCGCCAGCGGGCAAACAATGAGCAGTTCTTC. Translated: CASSFRQRANNEQFF.

The chain combines TRBV7-8 with TRBJ2-7; D is undetermined. V lost 2 bases to trimming and J lost 3 bases, with 17 bases between them. CDR3 size: 16 residues. The germline CDR1 and CDR2 sequences are SGHVS and FQNEAQ. The CDR3 reads CASSLLVPLLGYEQYF. The CDR3 nucleotides are TGTGCCAGCAGCTTACTCGTACCACTTCTCGGCTACGAGCAGTACTTC.

The V call is TRBV15, the J call TRBJ2-1; tentative D call: TRBD2 (6 bases). Between the trimmed V and J ends, which lost 0 bases and 5 bases, there was a span of 11 bases. CDR1 LNHNV and CDR2 YYDKDF come from the germline V gene (reference sequence). The CDR3 has 15 residues. The CDR3: CATSRDSGANNEQFF. The DNA for the CDR3 is TGTGCCACCAGCAGAGACTCGGGAGCGAACAATGAGCAGTTCTTC.

The chain has TRBV6-5 and TRBJ2-5; perhaps TRBD2 as D (6 bases). V was trimmed by 0 bases and J by 6 bases, leaving 14 bases between them. Germline CDR1 reads MNHEY; CDR2 reads SVGAGI. The CDR3 is made up of 15 amino acids. The CDR3 spells CASSYSGGSVQTQYF. CDR3 in DNA: TGTGCCAGCAGTTACTCTGGGGGGAGCGTACAGACCCAGTACTTC.

The V call is TRBV24-1, the J call TRBJ2-3; tentative D call: TRBD1 (5 bases). The CDR3 length is 15 residues. CDR1 is KGHDR, CDR2 SFDVKD, per germline. Trimming cost V 9 bases and J 1 base, with 16 bases left between them. CDR3 residues: CATGTRAAGTDTQYF. CDR3 coding DNA: TGTGCCACCGGCACCAGGGCAGCAGGCACAGATACGCAGTATTTT.

This rearrangement joins TRBV11-2 to TRBJ1-1; 7 nucleotides align to TRBD1. CDR1 SGHAT and CDR2 FQNNGV come from the germline V gene. V lost 5 bases and J lost 8; bases outside the gene matches: 11. CDR3 length: 14 residues. The CDR3 region is CASSPGQSINEAFF. The CDR3 DNA reads TGTGCCAGCAGCCCGGGACAGTCTATAAACGAAGCTTTCTTT.

The V and J genes are TRBV11-2 and TRBJ2-3; the D gene is possibly TRBD1 (5 bases). The CDR3 has 13 amino acids. Deletions cut 2 bases from V and 6 bases from J, with 9 bases between. Germline CDR1 reads SGHAT; CDR2 reads FQNNGV. The CDR3 nucleotides are TGTGCCAGCAGCTTACTCAGGGCGGATACGCAGTATTTT. As protein: CASSLLRADTQYF.

The chain couples TRBV24-1 to TRBJ2-2, with 13 bases aligning to TRBD2. CDR1 is KGHDR, CDR2 SFDVKD, per germline. The CDR3 runs to 18 residues. With 1 base clipped from V and 4 bases from J, the junction kept 5 bases outside the gene matches. CDR3 sequence reads: CATSDLKGLAGSTGELFF. As DNA, the CDR3 is TGTGCCACCAGTGATTTAAAGGGACTAGCGGGAAGCACCGGGGAGCTGTTTTTT.

V usage is TRBV4-3 and J usage is TRBJ1-2; D is undetermined. Germline CDR1 and CDR2: LGHNA and YSLEER. The CDR3 length is 14 residues. V was cut by 0 bases and J by 7 bases, with 12 bases left in between. The CDR3 bases are TGCGCCAGCAGCCAAGATTCGGGGTCGGGTGGCTACACCTTC. Translation gives CASSQDSGSGGYTF.

V gene TRBV30 combines with J gene TRBJ2-7, with D possibly TRBD1 on 5 matching bases. This CDR3 region has 11 residues. Germline CDR1 is GTSNPN and CDR2 is SVGIG (reference sequence). Between the trimmed V and J ends, which lost 1 base and 4 bases, there was a span of 5 bases. The CDR3 DNA is TGTGCCTGGAGTGAGGGGTACGAGCAGTACTTC. Translated, it gives CAWSEGYEQYF.

V gene TRBV12-3 or TRBV12-4 combines with J gene TRBJ1-5; D is uncertain. V dropped 2 bases and J dropped 9 bases, with 11 bases sitting between them. The CDR3 consists of 13 residues. The CDR3 DNA reads TGTGCCAGCAGTTTATTAGCGATAAGGCCCCAGCATTTT. Translation: CASSLLAIRPQHF.

J is TRBJ2-2 and V is TRBV29-1, with 8 bases fitting TRBD1. The ends lost 6 bases at V and 5 bases at J; junction bases unmatched: 8. Germline V CDR1 and CDR2: SQVTM, ANQGSEA. The CDR3 runs to 14 residues. The CDR3 region is CSVRRTGRTGELFF. The CDR3 nucleotides read TGCAGCGTAAGAAGGACAGGGAGGACCGGGGAGCTGTTTTTT.

Note on this clone: Germline and junction disagree at one end, which may indicate a read error. The V and J genes are TRBV7-7 and TRBJ2-3; 8 positions agree with TRBD1. Germline lookup yields CDR1 SSHAT and CDR2 FNYEAQ (reference sequence). The CDR3 has 14 residues. For the CDR3, the DNA is TGTGCTAGCAGCTCTGGGACAGGAAGGGGTACGCAGTATTTT. Protein: CASSSGTGRGTQYF.

V gene TRBV9 combines with J gene TRBJ1-1, with D uncertain. CDR1 and CDR2 (germline): SGDLS, YYNGEE. Trimming took off 1 base at V and 4 bases at J, with 11 bases between the two ends. This CDR3 contains 14 residues. The CDR3 region has the DNA TGTGCCAGCAGCGTAACTCAGGTCGCCACTGAAGCTTTCTTT. Protein sequence: CASSVTQVATEAFF. The variable domain in full, completed from reference TRBV9 and TRBJ1-1, reads DSGVTQTPKHLITATGQRVTLRCSPRSGDLSVYWYQQSLDQGLQFLIQYYNGEERAKGNILERFSAQQFPDLHSELNLSSLELGDSALYFCASSVTQVATEAFFGQGTRLTVV.

The V and J genes are TRBV18 and TRBJ2-7, with TRBD2 identical over 16 bases. Losses at the gene ends were 3 bases for V and 6 bases for J; bases not matched to a gene: 5. CDR1 is KGHSH, CDR2 LQKENI, per germline. There are 16 residues in the CDR3. The CDR3 here is CASSPGTSGRAFEQYF. CDR3 DNA: TGTGCCAGCTCACCGGGGACTAGCGGGAGGGCCTTCGAGCAGTACTTC.

V usage is TRBV7-2 and J usage is TRBJ1-2; weak D call: TRBD1 (6 bases). The V end was cut by 5 bases, the J end by 4 bases, with 20 bases between. This CDR3 comprises 16 residues. CDR1 is SGHTA and CDR2 is FQGNSA in the germline V gene. CDR3 coding DNA: TGTGCCAGCAGCCCCCATGTGCGGGGGCAGTCCTATGGCTACACCTTC. This translates into CASSPHVRGQSYGYTF.

The chain is built from TRBV9 and TRBJ1-2, with D perhaps matching TRBD1 (6 bases). The CDR3 is made up of 15 amino acids. Germline loops: CDR1 SGDLS, CDR2 YYNGEE. V dropped 0 bases and J dropped 4 bases, with 13 bases sitting between them. For the CDR3, the DNA is TGTGCCAGCAGCGTAGGGGCCACAGGGCCCTATGGCTACACCTTC. As protein: CASSVGATGPYGYTF.

CDR3 nucleotides: TGTGCCAGCAGTTCTGCAGGGATGAGCTACAATGAGCAGTTCTTC. This gives the protein CASSSAGMSYNEQFF. This chain connects TRBV6-6 to TRBJ2-1, with TRBD1 as a possible D gene (5 bases). CDR3 length: 15 residues. Trimming shortened V by 4 bases and J by 3 bases, and 13 bases separated the two germline ends. The germline V gene has CDR1 MNHNY and CDR2 SVGAGI (reference sequence).

This rearrangement joins TRBV9 to TRBJ2-4; 7 bases fit TRBD1. Trimming at V came to 3 bases and at J to 10 bases, leaving 7 bases not matched to a gene. Per germline, CDR1 SGDLS and CDR2 YYNGEE. The CDR3 consists of 13 residues. Here the CDR3 reads CASSDGQAQIQYF. CDR3 DNA sequence: TGTGCCAGCAGCGACGGACAGGCACAAATTCAGTACTTC. The whole variable domain, remainder taken from reference TRBV9 and TRBJ2-4, is DSGVTQTPKHLITATGQRVTLRCSPRSGDLSVYWYQQSLDQGLQFLIQYYNGEERAKGNILERFSAQQFPDLHSELNLSSLELGDSALYFCASSDGQAQIQYFGAGTRLSVL.